These 22 T cell receptor beta chains originate from one sample sequenced in a study of CD8+CD57+ T cells in acquired aplastic anemia. Genomic DNA provided the template from which TCR beta VDJ and CDR3 profiles were obtained. TCRdb reanalysed the reads using MiXCR and keeps one entry per CDR3 protein. The sample lists 180,000 or so distinct CDR3 sequences; less than 55% were seen once. The sequenced sample was sorted CD4+, CD8+, or CD8+CD57+ T cells (not recorded which) from PBMCs. The origin of the receptors is a human donor in good health.

This clonotype came up once. The chain is built from TRBV24-1 and TRBJ2-2; TRBD1 aligns across 8 bases. Germline loops: CDR1 KGHDR, CDR2 SFDVKD. This CDR3 has 15 amino acids. The V segment lost 4 bases and the J segment 11 bases; nucleotides outside the gene matches: 11. The CDR3 DNA sequence: TGTGCCACCAGTGACGTAGGACAGGGCAAGGGTGAGCTGTTTTTT. Translation: CATSDVGQGKGELFF.

The chain joins TRBV20-1 to TRBJ2-1; 8 bases are a match to TRBD1. With 4 bases clipped from V and 3 bases from J, the junction kept 5 bases outside the gene matches. Looked up from germline, CDR1 is DFQATT and CDR2 is SNEGSKA (reference sequence). The CDR3 has 14 residues. CDR3 sequence: CSATPGQDYNEQFF. CDR3 nucleotide sequence: TGCAGTGCTACACCGGGACAGGACTACAATGAGCAGTTCTTC.

This clonotype was seen more than once but under ten times. The chain is built from TRBV5-4 and TRBJ1-4, with TRBD1 as a possible D gene (6 bases). The ends were cut back, 4 bases at V and 7 bases at J, with 17 bases in the middle. Germline CDR1 SGHNT, CDR2 YYREEE (reference sequence). This CDR3 region has 15 residues. The CDR3 region is CASSPGPGAREKLFF. For the CDR3, the DNA is TGTGCCAGCAGCCCGGGGCCAGGGGCGCGTGAAAAACTGTTTTTT. The full variable domain, its missing parts supplied by reference TRBV5-4 and TRBJ1-4, is ETGVTQSPTHLIKTRGQQVTLRCSSQSGHNTVSWYQQALGQGPQFIFQYYREEENGRGNFPPRFSGLQFPNYSSELNVNALELDDSALYLCASSPGPGAREKLFFGSGTQLSVL.

The chain combines TRBV4-1 with TRBJ2-7; 8 nucleotides agree with TRBD2. The germline V gene has CDR1 MGHRA and CDR2 YSYEKL. With V trimmed by 1 base and J by 0 bases, 2 bases remained unmatched. The CDR3 totals 15 residues. In nucleotides, the CDR3 is TGCGCCAGCAGCCAAGGACTAGCGAGCTCCTACGAGCAGTACTTC. This gives the protein CASSQGLASSYEQYF.

Worth noting for this clonotype: A much more abundant neighbour one base away suggests this may be a read error. This rearrangement joins TRBV6-1 to TRBJ1-5; TRBD1 might be the D (5 bases). This CDR3 has 13 amino acids. The ends were cut back, 5 bases at V and 1 base at J, with 6 bases in the middle. CDR1 is MNHNS and CDR2 is SASEGT in the germline V gene. The CDR3 protein is CASSRGSNQPQHF. CDR3 in DNA: TGTGCCAGCAGTCGGGGCAGCAATCAGCCCCAGCATTTT.

This clonotype was seen repeatedly, ten times or more. This rearrangement joins TRBV20-1 to TRBJ1-2; D is unresolved. CDR3 length equals 14 residues. CDR1 and CDR2 (germline): DFQATT, SNEGSKA (reference sequence). The V gene lost 0 bases and the J gene lost 2 bases, with 10 bases spanning the gap. The CDR3 here is CSARDHGGNYGYTF. DNA for the CDR3: TGCAGTGCTAGAGATCATGGAGGGAACTATGGCTACACCTTC.

This chain uses TRBV7-3 with TRBJ2-3; 11 bases map to TRBD2. The CDR3 sequence is 15 residues long. The germline CDR1 and CDR2 sequences are SGHTA and FQGTGA. Trimming at V came to 5 bases and at J to 4 bases, leaving 5 bases not matched to a gene. The CDR3: CASSATSGSADTQYF. Here the CDR3 DNA reads TGTGCCAGCAGCGCCACTAGCGGGAGCGCAGATACGCAGTATTTT.

At least ten counts were recorded for this clonotype. J is TRBJ1-3 and V is TRBV6-1; D might be TRBD1 (6 bases). This CDR3 spans 17 amino acids. Germline values: CDR1 MNHNS, CDR2 SASEGT. Trimming left V 5 bases short and J 4 bases short, with 21 bases between. Here the CDR3 reads CASSRGGRPGQGNTIYF. As DNA, the CDR3 is TGTGCCAGCAGTAGGGGAGGGCGCCCGGGACAAGGAAACACCATATATTTT.

The chain combines TRBV2 with TRBJ2-3, with D possibly being TRBD1 or TRBD2 (6 bases each). Germline V gives CDR1 SNHLY, CDR2 FYNNEI. The CDR3 spans 15 residues. Trimming shortened V by 7 bases and J by 5 bases, and 19 bases separated the two germline ends. CDR3 coding DNA: TGTGCCAGCAAAGTAGGGGGGCCAGGTTTAGATACGCAGTATTTT. Protein sequence: CASKVGGPGLDTQYF.

Concerning this clonotype: This may be a read error, as it is one base from a much larger clone. The chain recombines TRBV6-2 or TRBV6-3 with TRBJ2-7; TRBD2 might be the D (5 bases). Germline V gene sequence: CDR1 MNHEY, CDR2 SVGEGT. This CDR3 is built from 14 residues. CDR3 residues: CVSSAEEGGYEQYF. The CDR3 DNA is TGTGTCAGCAGCGCCGAAGAGGGCGGGTACGAGCAGTACTTC.

This clonotype was counted between two and nine times. The chain joins TRBV18 to TRBJ2-7; TRBD1 matches 12 bases. The CDR3 length is 15 residues. Germline loops: CDR1 KGHSH, CDR2 LQKENI. The V and J ends lost 3 bases and 3 bases, in that order; junction bases with no gene match: 3. The CDR3 DNA sequence: TGTGCCAGCTCACCCGGGACAGGGGGCGGCTACGAGCAGTACTTC. It is translated as CASSPGTGGGYEQYF.

This chain uses TRBV10-3 with TRBJ2-3; D remains ambiguous. CDR1 ENHRY and CDR2 SYGVKD come from the germline V gene. The CDR3 is 15 residues long. Trimming left V 10 bases short and J 0 bases short, with 17 bases between. DNA for the CDR3: TGTGCCACCGGTGTGGCACCGCGGAGCACAGATACGCAGTATTTT. Amino acid sequence: CATGVAPRSTDTQYF.

This clonotype was observed a few times. The J gene is TRBJ2-7, the V gene TRBV7-2; 8 nucleotides line up with TRBD2. V was clipped by 8 bases and J by 11 bases; unmatched bases: 17. The CDR3 loop spans 14 amino acids. Germline V CDR1 and CDR2: SGHTA, FQGNSA. CDR3 sequence (DNA): TGTGCCAGCGCCGAAACCGGGACTAGTCCGAGGGAGTACTTC. Its translation: CASAETGTSPREYF. The full variable domain, its missing parts supplied by reference TRBV7-2 and TRBJ2-7, is GAGVSQSPSNKVTEKGKDVELRCDPISGHTALYWYRQSLGQGLEFLIYFQGNSAPDKSGLPSDRFSAERTGGSVSTLTIQRTQQEDSAVYLCASAETGTSPREYFGPGTRLTVT.

For the CDR3, the DNA is TGTGCCAGCTCACCCGATCAGCTTAACACTGAAGCTTTCTTT. Protein: CASSPDQLNTEAFF. The chain has TRBV18 and TRBJ1-1; no clear D gene. Germline CDR1 and CDR2: KGHSH and LQKENI. The ends were cut back, 3 bases at V and 2 bases at J, with 10 bases in the middle. This CDR3 is 14 amino acids long.

This clonotype was observed many times. The chain is built from TRBV19 and TRBJ1-5; D ambiguous. The CDR3 consists of 10 residues. Trimming cost V 8 bases and J 9 bases, with 8 bases left between them. Germline V CDR1 and CDR2: LNHDA, SQIVND (reference sequence). The DNA for the CDR3 is TGTGCCAGTGGCCGGGGGCCCCAGCATTTT. It codes for CASGRGPQHF. The full variable domain, rest sourced from reference TRBV19 and TRBJ1-5, is DGGITQSPKYLFRKEGQNVTLSCEQNLNHDAMYWYRQDPGQGLRLIYYSQIVNDFQKGDIAEGYSVSREKKESFPLTVTSAQKNPTAFYLCASGRGPQHFGDGTRLSIL.

This clonotype was counted between two and nine times. CDR3 DNA sequence: TGTGCCAGCAGCACCGTCGCCCCCGGGACTAGCGGGAGAGGCCAAGAGACCCAGTACTTC. The encoded protein is CASSTVAPGTSGRGQETQYF. This chain joins TRBV27 and TRBJ2-5; 14 bases map to TRBD2. Unmatched junction bases numbered 16, after V lost 6 bases and J lost 1 base. The CDR3 contains 20 residues. Germline loops: CDR1 MNHEY, CDR2 SMNVEV (reference sequence).

This clonotype occurred many times. The V gene is TRBV6-1, the J gene TRBJ1-6; D is possibly TRBD1 (5 bases). CDR3 length: 15 amino acids. Germline V CDR1 and CDR2: MNHNS, SASEGT. V lost 0 bases to trimming and J lost 7 bases, with 10 bases between them. The CDR3 nucleotides read TGTGCCAGCAGTGAAGCGGAGGGGAGGAATTCACCCCTCCACTTT. Its translation: CASSEAEGRNSPLHF.

This clonotype appeared once. This may be a read error: a much more frequent sequence differs by one nucleotide. The gene calls are TRBV5-1 and TRBJ2-1; D unclear. The CDR3 has 14 amino acids. Germline lookup yields CDR1 SGHRS and CDR2 YFSETQ. V was shortened by 1 base and J by 2 bases, with 7 bases between the two germline ends. The CDR3 reads CASSLIRPYNEQFF. The CDR3 DNA follows: TGCGCCAGCAGCTTGATAAGGCCCTACAATGAGCAGTTCTTC. The full variable domain, rest sourced from reference TRBV5-1 and TRBJ2-1, is KAGVTQTPRYLIKTRGQQVTLSCSPISGHRSVSWYQQTPGQGLQFLFEYFSETQRNKGNFPGRFSGRQFSNSRSEMNVSTLELGDSALYLCASSLIRPYNEQFFGPGTRLTVL.

This chain links TRBV7-2 with TRBJ2-3; D remains unclear. Trimming stripped 5 bases from V and 0 bases from J, with 9 bases between. Germline assignment: CDR1 SGHTA and CDR2 FQGNSA. The CDR3 has 14 residues. In DNA form, the CDR3 reads TGTGCCAGCAGCGGACGGCCTAGCACAGATACGCAGTATTTT. As protein: CASSGRPSTDTQYF.

This clonotype was detected many times. The chain links TRBV20-1 to TRBJ2-2; unclear D gene. V was clipped by 0 bases and J by 3 bases, with 5 bases between them. CDR1 is DFQATT, CDR2 SNEGSKA, per germline (reference sequence). CDR3 length equals 13 residues. CDR3 loop: CSARDPYTGELFF. CDR3 DNA sequence: TGCAGTGCTAGAGATCCTTACACCGGGGAGCTGTTTTTT.

J is TRBJ2-3 and V is TRBV9, with 8 bases lining up with TRBD1. Trimming removed 0 bases from V and 0 bases from J; junction bases left unmatched: 0. The germline V gene encodes CDR1 SGDLS and CDR2 YYNGEE. The CDR3 covers 15 residues. CDR3 amino acids: CASSVGTGSTDTQYF. CDR3 DNA sequence: TGTGCCAGCAGCGTAGGGACAGGGAGCACAGATACGCAGTATTTT.

This clonotype has ten or more counts. J is TRBJ2-7 and V is TRBV4-1, with D possibly being TRBD2 (7 bases). The CDR3 runs to 15 residues. Germline V gene data show CDR1 as MGHRA and CDR2 as YSYEKL. Trimming removed 1 base at V and 8 bases at J, with 18 bases between. In nucleotides, the CDR3 is TGCGCCAGCAGCCAAGTCTTGGGGGGGGCACCAAAGCAGTACTTC. It translates to CASSQVLGGAPKQYF.